This T cell receptor beta chain was identified in a study of T cells in localized non-small cell lung cancer. Study-level points and caveats: Multi-region tumor sequencing was not done, so intratumor heterogeneity could not be excluded. Among the tissues sampled, uninvolved adjacent lung had the highest T cell clonality, above tumor.

Sequencing used immunoSEQ multiplex PCR; TCRdb keeps in-frame clones, though not all of them. Of approximately 15,000 clones listed, around 89% are singletons. Germline V gene data show CDR1 as LNHDA and CDR2 as SQIVND (reference sequence). The CDR3 has 14 residues. The V end was cut by 3 bases, the J end by 6 bases, with 12 bases between. On this clone itself: What it binds is unknown.

The chain employs TRBV19 and TRBJ1-5; D remains ambiguous. This specimen was peripheral blood mononuclear cells, taken before any cancer treatment. This sequence originates from a woman aged 40-69 years with stage III lung adenocarcinoma. For the CDR3, the DNA is TGTGCCAGTAGTATGCGGTCCCTCGGTCAGCCCCAGCATTTT. Its protein is CASSMRSLGQPQHF.